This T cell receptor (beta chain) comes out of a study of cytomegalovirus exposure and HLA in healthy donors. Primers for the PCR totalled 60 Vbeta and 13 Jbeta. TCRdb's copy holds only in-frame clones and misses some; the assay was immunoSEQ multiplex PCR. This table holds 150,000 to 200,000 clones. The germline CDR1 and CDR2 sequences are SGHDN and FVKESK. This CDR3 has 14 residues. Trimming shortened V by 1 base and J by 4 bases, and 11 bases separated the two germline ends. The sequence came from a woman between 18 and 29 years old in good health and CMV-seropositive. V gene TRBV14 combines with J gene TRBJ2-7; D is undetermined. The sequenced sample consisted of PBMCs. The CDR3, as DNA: TGTGCCAGCAGCCAAGGGGCACCTGTATACGAGCAGTACTTC. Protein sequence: CASSQGAPVYEQYF.